These 15 T cell receptor beta chains came from one sample sequenced in a study of blood T cell repertoires in COVID-19 (dated by TCRdb to about 2020). Library preparation employed the immunoSEQ multiplex PCR assay. In TCRdb, the immuneACCESS table is reduced to in-frame sequences with V and J assigned. These tables do not hold every clone; where another copy was compared, an unresolved V gene accounts for under half, and the others remain unexplained. The sample has approximately 120,000 clones on record, approximately 85% of them singletons. Together, the top ten hold roughly a sixth of the sample. Sequencing was done on a sample of peripheral blood. The receptor set was obtained from a man aged 25 to 40 with COVID-19, enrolled during active disease.

The gene calls are TRBV7-2 and TRBJ1-2; D is ambiguous. Trimming removed 1 base from V and 4 bases from J, with 10 bases in between. The CDR3 covers 14 residues. Looked up from germline, CDR1 is SGHTA and CDR2 is FQGNSA. CDR3 residues: CASSLGGGSYGYTF. The CDR3 coding sequence is TGTGCCAGCAGCTTAGGAGGAGGGAGCTATGGCTACACCTTC.

The J gene is TRBJ1-6, the V gene TRBV11-3; no firm D call. The germline V gene encodes CDR1 SGHNT and CDR2 YENEEA. V lost 5 bases and J 0 bases, leaving 8 bases between the germline ends. This CDR3 is built from 15 residues. The CDR3 DNA reads TGTGCCAGCAGCAAGACTGACTCCTATAATTCACCCCTCCACTTT. It translates to CASSKTDSYNSPLHF.

This chain connects TRBV6-5 to TRBJ2-7; 7 bases fit TRBD1. The germline V gene encodes CDR1 MNHEY and CDR2 SVGAGI. The CDR3 covers 15 residues. The ends lost 3 bases at V and 2 bases at J; junction bases unmatched: 7. This CDR3 reads CASSYLGQGAYEQYF. DNA of the CDR3: TGTGCCAGCAGTTATTTAGGGCAGGGGGCCTACGAGCAGTACTTC.

This clone was recorded a few times. V usage is TRBV7-8 and J usage is TRBJ1-2; TRBD1 might be the D (5 bases). V lost 1 base, J lost 3 bases, and 18 bases lay in between. Germline V gene lookup returns CDR1 SGHVS and CDR2 FQNEAQ. The CDR3 is made up of 17 amino acids. The DNA of the CDR3 is TGTGCCAGCAGCTTAGAGTTCCAGGGTAGTATTTACTATGGCTACACCTTC. It is translated as CASSLEFQGSIYYGYTF.

This clone turned up a few times. The chain has TRBV28 and TRBJ2-2, with 9 bases lining up with TRBD2. Per germline, CDR1 MDHEN and CDR2 SYDVKM. The J segment lost 6 bases and the V segment lost 2 bases, leaving 16 bases of the junction unmatched. The CDR3 consists of 19 residues. CDR3 protein: CASSLSRFRGGRASGELFF. In DNA, the CDR3 is TGTGCCAGCAGTTTAAGCCGTTTTAGGGGCGGGAGGGCCTCCGGGGAGCTGTTTTTT. Full variable domain (remainder filled in from reference TRBV28 and TRBJ2-2): DVKVTQSSRYLVKRTGEKVFLECVQDMDHENMFWYRQDPGLGLRLIYFSYDVKMKEKGDIPEGYSVSREKKERFSLILESASTNQTSMYLCASSLSRFRGGRASGELFFGEGSRLTVL.

The chain links TRBV10-3 to TRBJ2-2; maybe TRBD1 (6 bases). The CDR3 length is 13 residues. V lost 6 bases, J lost 5 bases, and 10 bases lay in between. Germline values: CDR1 ENHRY, CDR2 SYGVKD. The CDR3 nucleotides are TGTGCCATCAGAATACAGGGTACCGGGGAGCTGTTTTTT. It translates to CAIRIQGTGELFF.

V is TRBV7-2 and J is TRBJ2-7, with TRBD1 as a possible D gene (7 bases). The germline V gene has CDR1 SGHTA and CDR2 FQGNSA. Trimming took 1 base from V and 3 from J, leaving 16 bases between them. The CDR3 is 16 residues long. The DNA for the CDR3 is TGTGCCAGCAGCTTAGAAGTTGGTCAGGGGGGCTACGAGCAGTACTTC. Amino acid sequence: CASSLEVGQGGYEQYF.

This sequence joins TRBV5-5 and TRBJ2-1, with a tentative D call TRBD1 (6 bases). CDR1 and CDR2 from the germline V gene are SGHKS and YYEKEE (reference sequence). The CDR3 runs 15 residues. Trimming left V 0 bases short and J 6 bases short, with 13 bases between. CDR3 DNA sequence: TGTGCCAGCAGCTTGGGAAACAGGGTTGTCAATGAGCAGTTCTTC. It yields the protein CASSLGNRVVNEQFF.

This clone was seen only once. The rearrangement links TRBV4-2 to TRBJ1-4; 8 bases agree with TRBD1. Looked up from germline, CDR1 is LGHNA and CDR2 is YNFKEQ. The junction had 16 bases not matched to a gene; V was cut back by 0 bases and J by 10 bases. CDR3 length: 18 residues. CDR3 coding DNA: TGTGCCAGCAGCCAAGACGTGGCAGGGGGCGCTTTGCATGTAAAACTGTTTTTT. Translation gives CASSQDVAGGALHVKLFF.

This chain uses TRBV10-3 with TRBJ2-3; TRBD2 might be the D (5 bases). The CDR3 spans 16 residues. The ends were cut back, 5 bases at V and 0 bases at J, with 15 bases in the middle. Germline V gene sequence: CDR1 ENHRY, CDR2 SYGVKD. The CDR3 coding sequence is TGTGCCATCAGTCTTTCACTAGGACGAAGCACAGATACGCAGTATTTT. Amino acid sequence: CAISLSLGRSTDTQYF.

This chain joins TRBV15 and TRBJ2-5, with D tentatively TRBD1 (5 bases). CDR3 length: 15 residues. V was cut by 0 bases and J by 5 bases, with 13 bases left in between. From germline, CDR1 is LNHNV and CDR2 YYDKDF (reference sequence). The DNA of the CDR3 is TGTGCCACCAGCAGAGATCGAGTCAGGGCGGAGACCCAGTACTTC. This encodes CATSRDRVRAETQYF.

This clone appeared a single time. The rearrangement uses TRBV4-1 and TRBJ2-3; 12 bases are shared with TRBD2. The CDR3 loop spans 21 amino acids. CDR1 and CDR2 (germline): MGHRA, YSYEKL. V gave up 0 bases and J gave up 1 base; unmatched junction bases: 14. CDR3 residues: CASSQDSPLAGGPSGTDTQYF. In DNA, the CDR3 is TGCGCCAGCAGCCAAGATTCCCCCCTAGCGGGGGGGCCTTCAGGCACAGATACGCAGTATTTT.

This chain links TRBV11-2 with TRBJ2-7; 8 bases are shared with TRBD1. The CDR3 consists of 19 residues. Germline-derived CDR1 and CDR2 are SGHAT and FQNNGV. V dropped 2 bases and J dropped 5; count of bases not matched to a gene: 20. CDR3 coding DNA: TGTGCCAGCAGCTTACAAAGAGTCGACCGGGACAGGAGAATCCACGAGCAGTACTTC. It specifies CASSLQRVDRDRRIHEQYF.

The rearrangement uses TRBV4-1 and TRBJ2-5; 7 bases are a match to TRBD2. J gave up 5 bases and V 0 bases, and 9 bases lay outside the gene matches. Germline V gene sequence: CDR1 MGHRA, CDR2 YSYEKL. The CDR3 is 16 amino acids. CDR3 loop: CASSQEGTTQVETQYF. CDR3 DNA: TGCGCCAGCAGCCAAGAAGGGACTACCCAAGTGGAGACCCAGTACTTC.

This clone showed up just once. The chain recombines TRBV27 with TRBJ2-7; no firm D call. Per the germline V gene, CDR1 is MNHEY and CDR2 is SMNVEV (reference sequence). Trimming stripped 9 bases from V and 8 bases from J, with 20 bases between. The CDR3 is made up of 13 amino acids. The CDR3 region has the DNA TGTGCCAGTCCCCAGGTGAAACTCTATAAGCAGTACTTC. Residues: CASPQVKLYKQYF.